The 28 T cell receptor beta chains below all came from one sample that was sequenced in a study of CD8+CD57+ T cells in acquired aplastic anemia listed by TCRdb under 2018. TCRdb names Illumina HiSeq 2000 as the instrument used. Genomic DNA was used as template for profiling of TCR beta VDJ combinations and CDR3 sequences. TCRdb trimmed public reads at Q25 via fastp, called clones via MiXCR and kept in-frame beta chains. Entries are consolidated by CDR3 protein sequence, retaining the most common genes and DNA. This sample gives approximately 170,000 distinct CDR3 sequences in total; under 75% of them show up just once. The top ten hold 45% of the sample. Sequenced material: sorted CD4+, CD8+, or CD8+CD57+ T cells (not recorded which) from PBMCs. Receptors originate from a human donor in good health.

The chain couples TRBV2 to TRBJ2-7; possible D gene TRBD1, 6 bases. The CDR3 is made up of 14 amino acids. V was shortened by 6 bases and J by 4 bases, with 16 bases between the two germline ends. The germline gives CDR1 SNHLY, CDR2 FYNNEI. Here the CDR3 reads CASSSGDRTYEQYF. The CDR3, as DNA: TGTGCCAGCAGCTCGGGTGACAGGACTTACGAGCAGTACTTC.

CDR3 DNA sequence: TGCGCCAGCAGCAGGACTGGGACTAGCTCGGATACGCAGTATTTT. Translating gives CASSRTGTSSDTQYF. The chain employs TRBV5-1 and TRBJ2-3; 9 nucleotides line up with TRBD2. Germline V CDR1 and CDR2: SGHRS, YFSETQ. The CDR3 runs 15 residues. Trimming removed 4 bases from V and 6 bases from J; junction bases left unmatched: 9.

This chain links TRBV19 with TRBJ2-1; a possible D gene is TRBD1 (5 bases). V lost 3 bases, J lost 7 bases, and 7 bases lay in between. The CDR3 extends over 12 amino acids. Per germline, CDR1 LNHDA and CDR2 SQIVND (reference sequence). CDR3 amino acids: CASSMGRNEQFF. The CDR3 DNA sequence: TGTGCCAGTAGTATGGGGCGGAATGAGCAGTTCTTC.

In its sample, this clonotype was seen many times. This chain links TRBV6-5 with TRBJ2-7; no clear D gene. Trimming stripped 6 bases from V and 1 base from J, with 10 bases between. The CDR3 consists of 13 residues. In germline, CDR1 is MNHEY, CDR2 SVGAGI. CDR3 amino acids: CASRTERSYEQYF. DNA for the CDR3: TGTGCCAGCAGGACGGAACGATCCTACGAGCAGTACTTC.

The table lists this clonotype with a count of one. CDR3 bases: TGTGCCAGCAGCCTGCGCGGGGGCAGAGCCACGAACACTGAAGCTTTCTTT. Its protein product is CASSLRGGRATNTEAFF. This rearrangement joins TRBV7-3 to TRBJ1-1; D is perhaps TRBD1 (6 bases). The germline V and J ends were trimmed by 5 bases and 1 base, with 20 bases remaining between them. The CDR3 has 17 amino acids. Germline CDR1 SGHTA, CDR2 FQGTGA.

This clonotype occurred many times. J is TRBJ2-5 and V is TRBV11-3; tentatively, D is TRBD1 or TRBD2 (5 bases each). Trimming pared 5 bases from V and 5 bases from J, leaving 12 bases between. Germline V gives CDR1 SGHNT, CDR2 YENEEA. The CDR3 is made up of 13 amino acids. The CDR3 reads CASSLGGLETQYF. CDR3 bases: TGTGCCAGCAGCCTTGGGGGTTTGGAGACCCAGTACTTC.

This clonotype has at least ten counts. The chain has TRBV14 and TRBJ2-7; 8 bases are a match to TRBD2. This CDR3 has 16 residues. CDR1 is SGHDN and CDR2 is FVKESK in the germline V gene. Trimming took 4 bases from V and 1 from J; bases not matched to a gene: 9. CDR3 amino acids: CASSLGRGAGSYEQYF. The CDR3 DNA sequence: TGTGCCAGCAGCCTCGGGAGGGGGGCCGGGTCCTACGAGCAGTACTTC.

Note on this clonotype: A much larger clone lies a single base off, so this may be a read error. The final CDR3 position lacks the conserved phenylalanine or tryptophan, pointing to a likely read error. The rearrangement uses TRBV6-5 and TRBJ2-4, with D perhaps matching TRBD1 (5 bases). V lost 0 bases, J lost 2 bases, and 8 bases lay in between. Germline V gene sequence: CDR1 MNHEY, CDR2 SVGAGI. The CDR3 runs to 15 residues. CDR3 sequence reads: CASSYSPGTKNIQYL. The CDR3 nucleotides are TGTGCCAGCAGTTACTCGCCAGGGACCAAAAACATTCAGTACCTC.

The chain is built from TRBV7-2 and TRBJ2-3; the D gene is possibly TRBD1 (6 bases). Germline V CDR1 and CDR2: SGHTA, FQGNSA. Trimming took 4 bases from V and 0 from J, leaving 14 bases between them. CDR3 size: 16 residues. The CDR3 sequence is CASSSERDRSTDTQYF. Written as DNA, the CDR3 is TGTGCCAGCAGCTCCGAAAGAGACAGGAGCACAGATACGCAGTATTTT.

This clonotype was seen more than once but under ten times. V gene TRBV15 combines with J gene TRBJ2-5, with unresolved D. Per the germline V gene, CDR1 is LNHNV and CDR2 is YYDKDF (reference sequence). The CDR3 consists of 12 residues. V lost 0 bases and J lost 4, with 3 bases in between. The CDR3, as DNA: TGTGCCACCAGCAGAGATAGAGAGACCCAGTACTTC. Protein product: CATSRDRETQYF.

V usage is TRBV20-1 and J usage is TRBJ2-1, with 8 positions matching TRBD1. This CDR3 contains 13 residues. The V and J ends lost 5 bases and 4 bases, in that order; junction bases with no gene match: 4. Germline V lookup: CDR1 DFQATT, CDR2 SNEGSKA (reference sequence). CDR3: CSAWDRNYNEQFF. The CDR3 region has the DNA TGCAGTGCTTGGGACAGGAATTACAATGAGCAGTTCTTC.

This clonotype was picked up a small number of times. This chain connects TRBV27 to TRBJ2-7; 8 bases fit TRBD2. The CDR3 spans 15 residues. Germline-derived CDR1 and CDR2 are MNHEY and SMNVEV (reference sequence). V was clipped by 3 bases and J by 4 bases; unmatched bases: 8. The CDR3 sequence: CASSFFGGRHYEQYF. CDR3 coding DNA: TGTGCCAGCAGTTTTTTTGGCGGGAGGCATTACGAGCAGTACTTC.

Ten or more counts support this clonotype. The rearrangement uses TRBV19 and TRBJ2-7, with 10 bases lining up with TRBD1. The length of the CDR3 is 14 residues. V was pared by 4 bases and J by 3 bases, with 3 bases of the junction left unmatched. Germline CDR1 reads LNHDA; CDR2 reads SQIVND (reference sequence). The CDR3, as DNA: TGTGCCAGTAGTACCGGGACAGGGGACTACGAGCAGTACTTC. Amino acids: CASSTGTGDYEQYF.

This clonotype was seen only once. The rearrangement uses TRBV5-1 and TRBJ1-1; no firm D call. CDR1 and CDR2 (germline): SGHRS, YFSETQ. Trimming stripped 0 bases from V and 0 bases from J, with 15 bases between. This CDR3 comprises 17 residues. CDR3 DNA: TGCGCCAGCAGCTTGGTTTCGTCAAGCCACGTGAACACTGAAGCTTTCTTT. This codes for CASSLVSSSHVNTEAFF.

The rearrangement links TRBV25-1 to TRBJ1-4, with no clear D. This CDR3 spans 14 amino acids. V lost 1 base and J 11 bases, leaving 14 bases between the germline ends. Germline V gene sequence: CDR1 MGHDK, CDR2 SYGVNS. The CDR3 coding sequence is TGTGCCAGCAGTGAATTCGGCAGAATGGACAAACTGTTTTTT. It yields the protein CASSEFGRMDKLFF.

This rearrangement joins TRBV10-3 to TRBJ2-7; tentatively, D is TRBD2 (5 bases). V was cut by 0 bases and J by 7 bases, with 10 bases left in between. Germline V gives CDR1 ENHRY, CDR2 SYGVKD. The CDR3 has 13 residues. The chain's CDR3 is CAISESPSGEQYF. The CDR3 DNA reads TGTGCCATCAGTGAGTCGCCTTCGGGAGAGCAGTACTTC.

The chain uses TRBV10-3 and TRBJ1-1; possibly TRBD1 for D (5 bases). Germline CDR1 and CDR2: ENHRY and SYGVKD. The CDR3 is 13 amino acids. V dropped 6 bases and J dropped 1 base, with 9 bases sitting between them. Here the CDR3 DNA reads TGTGCCATCAGGCAGGGCGGGAACACTGAAGCTTTCTTT. Protein sequence: CAIRQGGNTEAFF.

This clonotype appeared a single time. The chain employs TRBV19 and TRBJ2-7; D unresolved. The V and J ends lost 6 bases and 0 bases respectively, with 9 bases between them. The germline V gene has CDR1 LNHDA and CDR2 SQIVND (reference sequence). The CDR3 spans 13 residues. The CDR3 coding sequence is TGTGCCAGTAGAAACAGCCGCTCCTACGAGCAGTACTTC. Translation: CASRNSRSYEQYF.

The V gene is TRBV7-9, the J gene TRBJ2-7; unclear D gene. This CDR3 is 13 amino acids long. V lost 1 base and J lost 3, with 7 bases in between. The germline CDR1 and CDR2 sequences are SEHNR and FQNEAQ (reference sequence). The CDR3: CASSLEQLYEQYF. The CDR3 nucleotides are TGTGCCAGCAGCTTAGAACAGCTCTACGAGCAGTACTTC.

This clonotype was counted once. The chain recombines TRBV7-3 with TRBJ1-3; D uncertain. The length of the CDR3 is 13 residues. CDR1 and CDR2 from the germline V gene are SGHTA and FQGTGA. V dropped 0 bases and J dropped 8 bases, with 8 bases sitting between them. The CDR3 region is CASSLTGGDTIYF. For the CDR3, the DNA is TGTGCCAGCAGCTTAACGGGCGGGGACACCATATATTTT.

In its sample, this clonotype was seen once. The V gene is TRBV2, the J gene TRBJ1-3; maybe TRBD1 (5 bases). Germline loops: CDR1 SNHLY, CDR2 FYNNEI. V lost 3 bases and J 2 bases, leaving 8 bases between the germline ends. This CDR3 is built from 14 residues. CDR3 residues: CASSELRAGNTIYF. CDR3 DNA sequence: TGTGCCAGCAGTGAGCTCAGGGCTGGAAACACCATATATTTT.

The genes are TRBV9 and TRBJ2-1; 9 positions match TRBD2. V shed 1 base, J shed 8 bases, and the junction held 7 bases outside the gene matches. Germline CDR1 is SGDLS and CDR2 is YYNGEE. This CDR3 is built from 15 residues. DNA of the CDR3: TGTGCCAGCAGCGTACAGGGTAGCGGGAGTGATGAGCAGTTCTTC. Its protein product is CASSVQGSGSDEQFF.

This chain uses TRBV29-1 with TRBJ1-1; D unresolved. Between the trimmed V and J ends, which lost 6 bases and 3 bases, there was a span of 5 bases. Germline V CDR1 and CDR2: SQVTM, ANQGSEA. The CDR3 sequence is 10 residues long. The CDR3 DNA follows: TGCAGCGTGTGGCACACTGAAGCTTTCTTT. It translates to CSVWHTEAFF. The full variable domain, in which reference TRBV29-1 and TRBJ1-1 provide the parts outside the CDR3, is SAVISQKPSRDICQRGTSLTIQCQVDSQVTMMFWYRQQPGQSLTLIATANQGSEATYESGFVIDKFPISRPNLTFSTLTVSNMSPEDSSIYLCSVWHTEAFFGQGTRLTVV.

Worth noting for this clonotype: A junction boundary mismatches the germline segment, possibly from a read error. The chain links TRBV14 to TRBJ2-3; TRBD2 agrees at 10 bases. This CDR3 is built from 16 residues. CDR1 and CDR2 from the germline V gene are SGHDN and FVKESK. The CDR3 sequence is CASGQEHSGRTDTQYF. The CDR3 DNA is TGTGCCAGCGGCCAAGAGCATAGCGGGAGGACAGATACGCAGTATTTT. Drawing the rest from reference TRBV14 and TRBJ2-3, the complete variable domain is EAGVTQFPSHSVIEKGQTVTLRCDPISGHDNLYWYRRVMGKEIKFLLHFVKESKQDESGMPNNRFLAERTGGTYSTLKVQPAELEDSGVYFCASGQEHSGRTDTQYFGPGTRLTVL.

This clonotype was seen a handful of times. A much bigger clone sits one base away, suggesting this may be a read error. The chain uses TRBV4-1 and TRBJ2-7; tentative D call: TRBD1 (6 bases). CDR3 length equals 16 residues. With 0 bases removed from V and 3 bases from J, the gap between germline ends came to 15 bases. CDR1 and CDR2 (germline): MGHRA, YSYEKL. CDR3 sequence (DNA): TGCGCCAGCAGCCAAGATCCCTCCGGCAGGGGCTACGAGCAGTACTTC. Residues: CASSQDPSGRGYEQYF.

The chain has TRBV19 and TRBJ1-1, with D hard to call. The CDR3 sequence is 9 residues long. V lost 5 bases and J lost 11, with 6 bases in between. Germline CDR1 LNHDA, CDR2 SQIVND (reference sequence). The CDR3 coding sequence is TGTGCCAGTAGTTATCCGGCTTTCTTT. Translating gives CASSYPAFF. The complete variable domain, with remaining parts taken from reference TRBV19 and TRBJ1-1, reads DGGITQSPKYLFRKEGQNVTLSCEQNLNHDAMYWYRQDPGQGLRLIYYSQIVNDFQKGDIAEGYSVSREKKESFPLTVTSAQKNPTAFYLCASSYPAFFGQGTRLTVV.

In its sample, this clonotype was seen many times. The chain couples TRBV6-5 to TRBJ2-7; 9 bases agree with TRBD2. The CDR3 is 14 residues long. Germline assignment: CDR1 MNHEY and CDR2 SVGAGI. The trim removed 6 bases at V and 3 bases at J, leaving 6 bases unmatched. CDR3 region: CASRPSGEGYEQYF. The CDR3 coding sequence is TGTGCCAGCAGACCTAGCGGGGAGGGCTACGAGCAGTACTTC.

A single count supports this clonotype. The chain uses TRBV2 and TRBJ2-7; 9 bases are shared with TRBD1. Germline V CDR1 and CDR2: SNHLY, FYNNEI. J lost 3 bases, V lost 4 bases, and 4 bases had no gene match. This CDR3 has 14 amino acids. The CDR3 is CASSVGTGIYEQYF. The CDR3 bases are TGTGCCAGCAGTGTAGGGACAGGGATCTACGAGCAGTACTTC.